One and the same sample provided the 10 T cell receptor beta chains below, sequenced in a study of blood T cell repertoires in COVID-19. Produced via immunoSEQ multiplex PCR; TCRdb's table is partial and in-frame only. The sample lists 150,000 or so clones, 75% to 90% occurring once. Source material: PBMCs or T cells enriched from blood (not recorded which). All receptors derive from a man over 45 who had recovered from COVID-19.

The CDR3 bases are TGTGCCAGTAGCCGACTAGCGGGAGGATTGGACGGGGAGCTGTTTTTT. This encodes CASSRLAGGLDGELFF. The V and J genes are TRBV19 and TRBJ2-2; TRBD2 matches at 13 bases. From germline, CDR1 is LNHDA and CDR2 SQIVND (reference sequence). This CDR3 has 16 amino acids. The J segment lost 7 bases and the V segment lost 6 bases, leaving 8 bases of the junction unmatched.

This chain links TRBV19 with TRBJ2-3; D might be TRBD1 (5 bases). The CDR3 runs 15 residues. Trimming shortened V by 2 bases and J by 0 bases, and 9 bases separated the two germline ends. CDR1 and CDR2 from the germline V gene are LNHDA and SQIVND (reference sequence). CDR3 DNA: TGTGCCAGTAGTATAAGAGGACACAGCACAGATACGCAGTATTTT. This codes for CASSIRGHSTDTQYF.

This chain joins TRBV28 and TRBJ1-6; maybe TRBD1 (6 bases). The germline V gene has CDR1 MDHEN and CDR2 SYDVKM. Trimming cost V 9 bases and J 6 bases, with 18 bases left between them. This CDR3 spans 15 amino acids. The CDR3 DNA is TGTGCCAGTTCCCGCTTACAGGGCCCTAATTCACCCCTCCACTTT. This translates into CASSRLQGPNSPLHF.

V and J are TRBV15 and TRBJ2-1, with TRBD2 matching 7 bases. CDR1 is LNHNV, CDR2 YYDKDF, per germline (reference sequence). This CDR3 contains 15 residues. V was clipped by 0 bases and J by 8 bases; unmatched bases: 7. The CDR3, as DNA: TGTGCCACCAGCAGAGATATGGGGGGGTTTGATGAGCAGTTCTTC. Its translation: CATSRDMGGFDEQFF.

The chain uses TRBV28 and TRBJ1-6, with 7 bases lining up with TRBD1. Germline V gives CDR1 MDHEN, CDR2 SYDVKM. Unmatched junction bases numbered 18, after V lost 5 bases and J lost 5 bases. The CDR3 consists of 19 residues. CDR3: CASSPHLAQTGRHNSPLHF. In DNA form, the CDR3 reads TGTGCCAGCAGTCCGCACCTCGCTCAGACAGGGAGACATAATTCACCCCTCCACTTT.

The chain is built from TRBV6-6 and TRBJ2-1; TRBD2 aligns across 10 bases. The V gene's germline CDR1 is MNHNY and CDR2 SVGAGI (reference sequence). Germline trimming cut 7 bases from V and 2 bases from J; bases unmatched to any gene: 2. The CDR3 loop spans 14 amino acids. The CDR3 bases are TGTGCCAGCACTAGCGGGAGTACCTACAATGAGCAGTTCTTC. Translating gives CASTSGSTYNEQFF.

The chain uses TRBV19 and TRBJ1-2; 11 nucleotides align to TRBD1. This CDR3 is built from 16 residues. Germline V lookup: CDR1 LNHDA, CDR2 SQIVND (reference sequence). The V and J ends lost 5 bases and 3 bases, in that order; junction bases with no gene match: 8. The CDR3 region is CASSAAGQGADYGYTF. The CDR3 nucleotides are TGTGCCAGTAGTGCCGCAGGACAGGGGGCTGACTATGGCTACACCTTC.

This clone was found a few times. This chain links TRBV5-4 with TRBJ2-7; 9 bases are a match to TRBD1. Germline V gene data show CDR1 as SGHNT and CDR2 as YYREEE (reference sequence). V was clipped by 4 bases and J by 6 bases; unmatched bases: 8. CDR3 length: 14 amino acids. Written as DNA, the CDR3 is TGTGCCAGCAGCATGGAGGGACAGGGAAGCGAGCAGTACGTC. Translated: CASSMEGQGSEQYV.

V is TRBV12-3 or TRBV12-4 and J is TRBJ1-6; D uncertain. The CDR3 sequence is 13 residues long. Trimming pared 3 bases from V and 7 bases from J, leaving 7 bases between. The CDR3 reads CASSFGENSPLHF. CDR3 DNA sequence: TGTGCCAGCAGTTTTGGTGAGAATTCACCCCTCCACTTT.

The chain employs TRBV27 and TRBJ1-6; D possibly corresponds to TRBD1 (5 bases). The V gene's germline CDR1 is MNHEY and CDR2 SMNVEV (reference sequence). Trimming took 4 bases from V and 14 from J, leaving 15 bases between them. The CDR3 spans 13 residues. CDR3 sequence reads: CASSSSLGVSLHF. CDR3 DNA sequence: TGTGCCAGCAGTTCCTCCCTAGGGGTTTCCCTCCACTTT.